The 3 T cell receptor beta chains below come from one sample, sequenced in a study of blood T cell repertoires in COVID-19. Some clones are missing from TCRdb's copy, which holds only in-frame ones; the method was immunoSEQ multiplex PCR. Among under 120,000 clones, roughly 81% were seen once, and the ten largest hold 2% to 2.5%. The sequenced sample was peripheral blood. The source is a human donor in a cohort sampled during active COVID-19.

This chain links TRBV6-5 with TRBJ1-1; D is ambiguous. V was shortened by 11 bases and J by 3 bases, with 22 bases between the two germline ends. Germline CDR1 and CDR2: MNHEY and SVGAGI. This CDR3 contains 15 residues. In DNA form, the CDR3 reads TGTGCCGTAGAGGGCAGGAAAAGTGGGGACACTGAAGCTTTCTTT. Its protein is CAVEGRKSGDTEAFF.

This clone was counted a few times. The chain recombines TRBV9 with TRBJ1-5, with D possibly matching TRBD1 (6 bases). This CDR3 has 15 amino acids. Deletions cut 4 bases from V and 1 base from J, with 12 bases between. CDR1 and CDR2 (germline): SGDLS, YYNGEE. The CDR3 is CASSPSDRSNQPQHF. The CDR3 coding sequence is TGTGCCAGCAGCCCCTCCGACAGGAGCAATCAGCCCCAGCATTTT.

This clone showed up just once. The V call is TRBV3-1 (or the pseudogene TRBV3-2), the J call TRBJ1-2; D is undetermined. Trimming stripped 4 bases from V and 6 bases from J, with 21 bases between. Germline V lookup: CDR1 LGHDT, CDR2 YNNKEL (reference sequence). The CDR3 extends over 16 amino acids. The DNA of the CDR3 is TGTGCCAGCAGCCCCCAAAGCGGGATTGATGAACATGGCTACACCTTC. Its protein is CASSPQSGIDEHGYTF.